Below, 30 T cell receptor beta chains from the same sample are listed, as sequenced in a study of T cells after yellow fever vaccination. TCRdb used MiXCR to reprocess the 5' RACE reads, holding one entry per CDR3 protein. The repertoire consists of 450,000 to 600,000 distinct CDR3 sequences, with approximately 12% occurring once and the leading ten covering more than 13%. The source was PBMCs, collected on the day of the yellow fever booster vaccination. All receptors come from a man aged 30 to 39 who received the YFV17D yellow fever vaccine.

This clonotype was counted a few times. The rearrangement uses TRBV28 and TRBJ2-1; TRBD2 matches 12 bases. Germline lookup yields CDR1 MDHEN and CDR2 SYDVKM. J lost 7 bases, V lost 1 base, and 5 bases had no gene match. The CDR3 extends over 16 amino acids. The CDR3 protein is CASSLSTSGRVNEQFF. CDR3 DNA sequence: TGTGCCAGCAGTTTATCGACTAGCGGGAGAGTGAATGAGCAGTTCTTC.

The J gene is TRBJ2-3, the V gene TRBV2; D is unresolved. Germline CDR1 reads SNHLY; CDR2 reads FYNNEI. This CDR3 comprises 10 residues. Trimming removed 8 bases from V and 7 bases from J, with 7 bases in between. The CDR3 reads CASLENTQYF. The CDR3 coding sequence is TGTGCCAGCCTAGAGAATACGCAGTATTTT.

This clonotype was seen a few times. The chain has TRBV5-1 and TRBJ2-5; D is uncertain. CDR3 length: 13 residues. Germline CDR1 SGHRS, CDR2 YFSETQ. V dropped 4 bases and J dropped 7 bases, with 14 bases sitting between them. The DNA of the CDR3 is TGCGCCAGCAGCCCCGGAGAAGAAGGGACCCAGTACTTC. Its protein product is CASSPGEEGTQYF.

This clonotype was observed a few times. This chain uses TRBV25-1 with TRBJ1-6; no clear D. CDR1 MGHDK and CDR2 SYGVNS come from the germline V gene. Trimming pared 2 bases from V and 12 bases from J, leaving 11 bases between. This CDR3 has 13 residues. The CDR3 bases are TGTGCCAGCAGTGAAGTAAGAACGGGACCCCTCCACTTT. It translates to CASSEVRTGPLHF.

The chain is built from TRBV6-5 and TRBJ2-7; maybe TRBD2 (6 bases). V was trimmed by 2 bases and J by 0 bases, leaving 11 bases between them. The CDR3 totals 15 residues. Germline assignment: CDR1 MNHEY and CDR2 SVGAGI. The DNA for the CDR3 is TGTGCCAGCAGTTACGGGGGGACTGGCTCCTACGAGCAGTACTTC. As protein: CASSYGGTGSYEQYF.

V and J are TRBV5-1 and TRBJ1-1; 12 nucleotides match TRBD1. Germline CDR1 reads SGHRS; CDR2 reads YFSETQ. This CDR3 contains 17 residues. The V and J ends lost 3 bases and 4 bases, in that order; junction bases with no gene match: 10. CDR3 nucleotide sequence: TGCGCCAGCAGCTACCAAGGGACAGGGGGCGCCTTCACTGAAGCTTTCTTT. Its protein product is CASSYQGTGGAFTEAFF.

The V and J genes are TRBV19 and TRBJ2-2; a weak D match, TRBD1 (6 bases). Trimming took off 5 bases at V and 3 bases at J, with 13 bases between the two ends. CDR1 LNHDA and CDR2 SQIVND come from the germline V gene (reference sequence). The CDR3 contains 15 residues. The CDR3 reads CASSPRGPYTGELFF. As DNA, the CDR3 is TGTGCCAGTAGTCCCAGGGGTCCTTACACCGGGGAGCTGTTTTTT.

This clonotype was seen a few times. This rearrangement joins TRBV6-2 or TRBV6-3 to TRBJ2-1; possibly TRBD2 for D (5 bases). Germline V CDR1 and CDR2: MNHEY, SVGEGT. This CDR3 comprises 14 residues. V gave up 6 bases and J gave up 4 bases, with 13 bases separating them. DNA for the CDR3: TGTGCCAGCAGCCCCCACCGGGATTACAATGAGCAGTTCTTC. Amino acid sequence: CASSPHRDYNEQFF.

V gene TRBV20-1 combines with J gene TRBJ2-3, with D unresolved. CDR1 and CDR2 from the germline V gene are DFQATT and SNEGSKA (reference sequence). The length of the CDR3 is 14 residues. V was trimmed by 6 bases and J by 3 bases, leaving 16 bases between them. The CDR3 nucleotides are TGCAGTGCCATCTCCGACGGGCGTACAGATACGCAGTATTTT. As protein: CSAISDGRTDTQYF.

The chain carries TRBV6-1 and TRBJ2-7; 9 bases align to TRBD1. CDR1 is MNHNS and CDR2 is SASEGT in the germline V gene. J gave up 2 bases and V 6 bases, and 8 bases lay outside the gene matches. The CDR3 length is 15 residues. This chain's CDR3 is CASRRDRAVAYEQYF. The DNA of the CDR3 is TGTGCCAGCAGGAGGGACAGGGCTGTGGCCTACGAGCAGTACTTC.

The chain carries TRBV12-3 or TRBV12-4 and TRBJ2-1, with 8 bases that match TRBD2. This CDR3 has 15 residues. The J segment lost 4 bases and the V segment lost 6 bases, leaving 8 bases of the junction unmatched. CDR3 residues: CASSPGGLIYNEQFF. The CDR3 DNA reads TGTGCCAGCAGCCCGGGAGGGTTGATTTACAATGAGCAGTTCTTC.

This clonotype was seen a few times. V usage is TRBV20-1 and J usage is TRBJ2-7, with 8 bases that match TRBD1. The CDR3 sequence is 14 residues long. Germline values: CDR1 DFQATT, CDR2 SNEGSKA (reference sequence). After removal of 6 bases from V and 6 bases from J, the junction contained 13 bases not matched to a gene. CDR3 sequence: CSARRTGLAFEQYF. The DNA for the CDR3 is TGCAGTGCCCGGAGGACAGGGCTCGCCTTCGAGCAGTACTTC.

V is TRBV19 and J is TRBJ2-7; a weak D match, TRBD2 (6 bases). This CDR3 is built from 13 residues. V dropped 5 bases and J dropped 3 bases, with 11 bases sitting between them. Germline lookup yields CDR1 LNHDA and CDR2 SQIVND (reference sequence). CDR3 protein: CASSPYGGYEQYF. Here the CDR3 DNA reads TGTGCCAGTAGTCCATACGGGGGCTACGAGCAGTACTTC.

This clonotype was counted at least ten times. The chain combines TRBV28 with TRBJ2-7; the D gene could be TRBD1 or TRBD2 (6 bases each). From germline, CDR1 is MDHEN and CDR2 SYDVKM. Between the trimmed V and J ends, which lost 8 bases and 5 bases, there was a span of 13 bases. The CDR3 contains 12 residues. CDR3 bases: TGTGCCAGCTCACCAAGGGGGGACGAGCAGTACTTC. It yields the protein CASSPRGDEQYF.

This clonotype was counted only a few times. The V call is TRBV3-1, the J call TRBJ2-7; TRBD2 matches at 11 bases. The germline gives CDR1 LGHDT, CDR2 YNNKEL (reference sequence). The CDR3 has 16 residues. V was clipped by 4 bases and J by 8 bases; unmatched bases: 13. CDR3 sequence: CASSPSIAGGPMKQYF. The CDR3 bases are TGTGCCAGCAGCCCTTCAATAGCGGGAGGGCCGATGAAGCAGTACTTC.

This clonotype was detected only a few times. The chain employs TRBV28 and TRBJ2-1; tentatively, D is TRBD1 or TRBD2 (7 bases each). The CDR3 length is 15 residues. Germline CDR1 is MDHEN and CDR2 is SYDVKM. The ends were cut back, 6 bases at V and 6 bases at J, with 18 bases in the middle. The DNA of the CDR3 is TGTGCCAGCAGCTCCCCGGGGGAGGGGGCCAATGAGCAGTTCTTC. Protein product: CASSSPGEGANEQFF.

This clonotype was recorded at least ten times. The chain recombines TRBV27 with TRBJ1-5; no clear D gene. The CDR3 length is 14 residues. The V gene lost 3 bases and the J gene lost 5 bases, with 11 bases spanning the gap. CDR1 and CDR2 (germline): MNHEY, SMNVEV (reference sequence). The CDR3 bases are TGTGCCAGCAGTTTGGACCCTTCCTATCAGCCCCAGCATTTT. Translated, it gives CASSLDPSYQPQHF.

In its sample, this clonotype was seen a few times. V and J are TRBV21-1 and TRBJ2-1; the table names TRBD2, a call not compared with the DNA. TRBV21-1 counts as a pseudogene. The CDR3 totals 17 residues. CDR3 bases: TGTGCCAGCAGCAAACCCCGACTAGCGGGACCTAACAATGAGCAGTTCTTC. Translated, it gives CASSKPRLAGPNNEQFF.

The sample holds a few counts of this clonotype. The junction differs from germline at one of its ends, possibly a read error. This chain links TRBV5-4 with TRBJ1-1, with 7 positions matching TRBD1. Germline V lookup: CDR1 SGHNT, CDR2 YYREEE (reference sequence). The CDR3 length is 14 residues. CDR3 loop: CASTLQGGNTEAFF. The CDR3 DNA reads TGTGCCAGCACCTTGCAGGGGGGGAACACTGAAGCTTTCTTT. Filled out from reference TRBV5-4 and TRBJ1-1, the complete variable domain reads ETGVTQSPTHLIKTRGQQVTLRCSSQSGHNTVSWYQQALGQGPQFIFQYYREEENGRGNFPPRFSGLQFPNYSSELNVNALELDDSALYLCASTLQGGNTEAFFGQGTRLTVV.

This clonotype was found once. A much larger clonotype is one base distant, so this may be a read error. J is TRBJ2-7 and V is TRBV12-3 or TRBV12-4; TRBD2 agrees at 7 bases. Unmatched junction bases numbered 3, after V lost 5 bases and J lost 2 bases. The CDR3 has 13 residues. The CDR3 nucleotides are TGTGCCAGCAGTCGGGACTACACCTACGAGCAGTACTTC. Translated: CASSRDYTYEQYF.

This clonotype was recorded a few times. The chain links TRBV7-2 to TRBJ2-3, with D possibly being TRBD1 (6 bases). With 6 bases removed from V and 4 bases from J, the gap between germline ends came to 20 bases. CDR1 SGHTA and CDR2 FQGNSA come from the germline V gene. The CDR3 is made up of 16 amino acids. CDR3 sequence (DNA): TGTGCCAGCAGTTCACAGGGAAGGGTTAGTGCAGATACGCAGTATTTT. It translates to CASSSQGRVSADTQYF.

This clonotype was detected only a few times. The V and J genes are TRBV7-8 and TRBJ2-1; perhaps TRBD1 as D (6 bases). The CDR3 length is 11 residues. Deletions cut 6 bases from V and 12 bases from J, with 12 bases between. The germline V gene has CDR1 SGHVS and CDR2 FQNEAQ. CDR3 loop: CASRLQGRQFF. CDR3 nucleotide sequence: TGTGCCAGCAGGCTACAGGGTCGGCAGTTCTTC.

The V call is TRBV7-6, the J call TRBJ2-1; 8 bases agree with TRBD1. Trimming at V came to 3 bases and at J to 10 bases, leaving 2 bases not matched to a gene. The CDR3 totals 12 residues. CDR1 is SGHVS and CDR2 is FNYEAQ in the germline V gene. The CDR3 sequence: CASSLNRGEQFF. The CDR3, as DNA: TGTGCCAGCAGCTTGAACAGGGGGGAGCAGTTCTTC.

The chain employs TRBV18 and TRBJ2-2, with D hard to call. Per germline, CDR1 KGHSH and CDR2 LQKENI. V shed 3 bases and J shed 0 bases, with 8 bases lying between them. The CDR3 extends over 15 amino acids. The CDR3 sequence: CASSPRAANTGELFF. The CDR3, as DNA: TGTGCCAGCTCACCTCGCGCAGCGAACACCGGGGAGCTGTTTTTT.

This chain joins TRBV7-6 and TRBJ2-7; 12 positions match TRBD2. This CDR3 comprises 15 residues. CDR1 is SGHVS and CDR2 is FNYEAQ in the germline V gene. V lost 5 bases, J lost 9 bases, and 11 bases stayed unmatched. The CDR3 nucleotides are TGTGCCAGCAGCGCGACTTCTAGCGGGAGGGGGGGGCAGTACTTC. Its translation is CASSATSSGRGGQYF.

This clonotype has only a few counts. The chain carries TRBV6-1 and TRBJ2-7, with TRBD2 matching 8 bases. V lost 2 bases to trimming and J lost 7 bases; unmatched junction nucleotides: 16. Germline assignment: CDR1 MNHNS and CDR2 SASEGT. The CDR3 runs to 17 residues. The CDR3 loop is CASSEKMGPAGEREQYF. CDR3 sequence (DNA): TGTGCCAGCAGTGAAAAGATGGGTCCAGCGGGAGAACGGGAGCAGTACTTC.

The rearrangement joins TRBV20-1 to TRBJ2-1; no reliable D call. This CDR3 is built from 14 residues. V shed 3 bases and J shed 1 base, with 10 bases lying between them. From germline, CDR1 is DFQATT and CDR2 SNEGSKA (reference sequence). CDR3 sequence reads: CSASGKESYNEQFF. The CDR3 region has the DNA TGCAGTGCTAGCGGCAAGGAGTCCTACAATGAGCAGTTCTTC.

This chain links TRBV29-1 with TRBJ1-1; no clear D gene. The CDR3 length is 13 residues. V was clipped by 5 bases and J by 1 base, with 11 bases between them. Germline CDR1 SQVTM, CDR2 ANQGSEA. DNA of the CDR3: TGCAGCGTTCGCGATGGAGAGAACACTGAAGCTTTCTTT. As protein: CSVRDGENTEAFF.

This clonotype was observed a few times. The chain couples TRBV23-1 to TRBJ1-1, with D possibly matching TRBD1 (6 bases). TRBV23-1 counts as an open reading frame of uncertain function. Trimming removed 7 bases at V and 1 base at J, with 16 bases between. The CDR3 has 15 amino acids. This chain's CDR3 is CASTAGMTGNTEAFF. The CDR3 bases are TGCGCCAGCACAGCCGGTATGACAGGGAACACTGAAGCTTTCTTT.

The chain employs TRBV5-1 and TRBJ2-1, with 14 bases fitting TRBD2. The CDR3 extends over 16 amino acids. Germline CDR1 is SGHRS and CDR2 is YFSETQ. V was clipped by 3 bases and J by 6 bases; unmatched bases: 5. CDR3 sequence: CASSWSGTSGSNEQFF. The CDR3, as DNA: TGCGCCAGCAGCTGGTCCGGGACTAGCGGGAGCAATGAGCAGTTCTTC.